This TCR beta chain was documented in a study of blood T cell repertoires in COVID-19. Two negative PCRs, clearance, or symptom resolution characterized the recovered Cohort 3 donors. Trimming removed 4 bases from V and 4 bases from J; junction bases left unmatched: 5. In germline, CDR1 is MNHEY, CDR2 SMNVEV (reference sequence). The CDR3 spans 14 residues. TCRdb's copy holds only in-frame clones and misses some; the assay was immunoSEQ multiplex PCR. The sample yields a few hundred thousand clones, around 86% seen once. Sequencing used PBMCs or T cells enriched from blood (not recorded which). The origin of this receptor is a man aged 25-40 years who had recovered from COVID-19. This chain connects TRBV27 to TRBJ1-1, with 8 bases lining up with TRBD1. The CDR3 sequence is CASSYGQGFTEAFF. CDR3 in DNA: TGTGCCAGCAGTTATGGACAGGGTTTCACTGAAGCTTTCTTT.